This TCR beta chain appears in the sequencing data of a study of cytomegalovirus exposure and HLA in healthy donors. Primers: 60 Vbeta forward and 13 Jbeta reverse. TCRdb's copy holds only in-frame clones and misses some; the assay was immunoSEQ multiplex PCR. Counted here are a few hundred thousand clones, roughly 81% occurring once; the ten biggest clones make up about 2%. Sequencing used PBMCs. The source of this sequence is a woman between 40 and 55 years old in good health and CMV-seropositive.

The CDR3 sequence is CASSPHGDGYTF. DNA for the CDR3: TGTGCCAGCAGCCCACATGGAGATGGCTACACCTTC. The chain recombines TRBV6-5 with TRBJ1-2; D gene unclear. Between the trimmed V and J ends, which lost 6 bases and 6 bases, there was a span of 11 bases. The CDR3 contains 12 residues. The germline V gene encodes CDR1 MNHEY and CDR2 SVGAGI.